One and the same sample provided the 30 T cell receptor beta chains below, sequenced in a study of T cell clonotyping in hematopoietic cell transplantation. Profiled with immunoSEQ multiplex PCR; TCRdb holds only in-frame clones, not every one. The sample lists 4,500 to 5,500 clones; 70% to 80% were seen once. Sequenced material: peripheral blood mononuclear cells, taken 30 days after allogeneic stem cell transplant. The receptor set was obtained from a male patient aged 55 to 69 who had an allogeneic stem cell transplant from an unrelated donor, so the T cells may come from the graft donor. Some clones in this sample may be carry-over from other donors' samples.

The chain has TRBV7-8 and TRBJ2-3, with D unresolved. Trimming stripped 5 bases from V and 0 bases from J, with 15 bases between. Germline V gene data show CDR1 as SGHVS and CDR2 as FQNEAQ. The CDR3 covers 16 residues. This CDR3 reads CASSPRQARSTDTQYF. The CDR3 nucleotides read TGTGCCAGCAGCCCCAGGCAGGCCCGTAGCACAGATACGCAGTATTTT.

The gene calls are TRBV30 and TRBJ1-2; no firm D call. The CDR3 loop spans 13 amino acids. In germline, CDR1 is GTSNPN, CDR2 SVGIG (reference sequence). V was clipped by 5 bases and J by 4 bases, with 14 bases between them. In nucleotides, the CDR3 is TGTGCCTGGTTAGCAGACCTTGCCTATGGCTACACCTTC. Protein product: CAWLADLAYGYTF.

The chain couples TRBV10-2 to TRBJ1-5; 8 bases agree with TRBD1. The germline V gene encodes CDR1 WSHSY and CDR2 SAAADI. The CDR3 extends over 15 amino acids. J lost 5 bases, V lost 6 bases, and 9 bases had no gene match. CDR3 nucleotide sequence: TGCGCCAGCAGAGTGTCCGGGACAGGTCATCAGCCCCAGCATTTT. It is translated as CASRVSGTGHQPQHF.

This clone has just one count. This chain joins TRBV5-8 and TRBJ2-5; 9 nucleotides agree with TRBD2. Per germline, CDR1 SGHTS and CDR2 YDEGEE. The CDR3 is made up of 15 amino acids. Trimming removed 3 bases from V and 2 bases from J; junction bases left unmatched: 5. The CDR3 DNA follows: TGTGCCAGCAGCTCGCGGGGGGGCCTTCAAGAGACCCAGTACTTC. Translated, it gives CASSSRGGLQETQYF.

The V gene is TRBV6-5, the J gene TRBJ2-4; D gene ambiguous. V lost 3 bases and J lost 0, with 6 bases in between. The germline CDR1 and CDR2 sequences are MNHEY and SVGAGI. The CDR3 contains 14 residues. The CDR3 loop reads CASSYSLAKNIQYF. The CDR3 nucleotides are TGTGCCAGCAGTTATAGTCTAGCCAAAAACATTCAGTACTTC.

J is TRBJ1-1 and V is TRBV6-1, with D unclear. The CDR3 contains 13 residues. V lost 5 bases to trimming and J lost 1 base, with 8 bases between them. Per the germline V gene, CDR1 is MNHNS and CDR2 is SASEGT. CDR3 sequence reads: CASSPSQNTEAFF. The CDR3 nucleotides read TGTGCCAGCAGTCCGTCTCAGAACACTGAAGCTTTCTTT.

The V call is TRBV4-1, the J call TRBJ2-3; 7 positions agree with TRBD1. Germline V gene sequence: CDR1 MGHRA, CDR2 YSYEKL. The trim removed 0 bases at V and 1 base at J, leaving 4 bases unmatched. There are 16 residues in the CDR3. CDR3 sequence: CASSQDQGVGTDTQYF. CDR3 DNA: TGCGCCAGCAGCCAAGATCAGGGGGTGGGCACAGATACGCAGTATTTT.

J is TRBJ2-5 and V is TRBV11-2; 12 bases agree with TRBD2. CDR1 SGHAT and CDR2 FQNNGV come from the germline V gene. The CDR3 covers 16 residues. V dropped 5 bases and J dropped 2; count of bases not matched to a gene: 6. CDR3 amino acids: CASSARLAGVQETQYF. The CDR3, as DNA: TGTGCCAGCAGCGCAAGACTAGCGGGAGTGCAAGAGACCCAGTACTTC.

This clone was found once. This chain connects TRBV5-6 to TRBJ1-1; no clear D. Germline CDR1 and CDR2: SGHDT and YYEEEE. The V end was cut by 0 bases, the J end by 8 bases, with 8 bases between. This CDR3 contains 12 residues. Here the CDR3 reads CASSLAAREAFF. As DNA, the CDR3 is TGTGCCAGCAGCTTGGCCGCACGGGAAGCTTTCTTT. The variable domain in full, with the rest retrieved from reference TRBV5-6 and TRBJ1-1, is DAGVTQSPTHLIKTRGQQVTLRCSPKSGHDTVSWYQQALGQGPQFIFQYYEEEERQRGNFPDRFSGHQFPNYSSELNVNALLLGDSALYLCASSLAAREAFFGQGTRLTVV.

This clone was detected a few times. J is TRBJ2-5 and V is TRBV19; D is uncertain. The CDR3 covers 13 residues. Germline V CDR1 and CDR2: LNHDA, SQIVND (reference sequence). V was pared by 3 bases and J by 5 bases, with 10 bases between. The CDR3 sequence: CASSIGLRETQYF. The CDR3 coding sequence is TGTGCCAGTAGTATCGGTTTACGTGAGACCCAGTACTTC.

The chain couples TRBV6-4 to TRBJ1-2; D gene uncertain. CDR1 is MRHNA and CDR2 is SNTAGT in the germline V gene. Trimming cost V 11 bases and J 4 bases, with 2 bases left between them. The CDR3 is 8 residues long. This chain's CDR3 is CAAYGYTF. The CDR3 DNA reads as TGTGCCGCCTATGGCTACACCTTC.

The sample holds one count of this clone. The genes are TRBV5-1 and TRBJ2-7; TRBD1 aligns across 9 bases. Germline trimming cut 4 bases from V and 2 bases from J; bases unmatched to any gene: 7. The CDR3 sequence is 15 residues long. Germline assignment: CDR1 SGHRS and CDR2 YFSETQ. CDR3 nucleotide sequence: TGCGCCAGCAGCCTTTGGACAGGGGAGGCCTACGAGCAGTACTTC. Protein: CASSLWTGEAYEQYF.

The chain joins TRBV6-4 to TRBJ2-3; possible D gene TRBD2, 6 bases. Trimming removed 3 bases from V and 6 bases from J, with 10 bases in between. CDR3 size: 13 residues. Germline V gene lookup returns CDR1 MRHNA and CDR2 SNTAGT. The CDR3 sequence: CASSESGADTQYF. The CDR3 DNA reads as TGTGCCAGCAGTGAGTCGGGAGCGGATACGCAGTATTTT.

V and J are TRBV2 and TRBJ2-2; TRBD1 aligns across 7 bases. There are 14 residues in the CDR3. From germline, CDR1 is SNHLY and CDR2 FYNNEI. V was pared by 6 bases and J by 3 bases, with 4 bases of the junction left unmatched. The CDR3 DNA sequence: TGTGCCAGCAGAGCCGGGACAGACACCGGGGAGCTGTTTTTT. Its translation is CASRAGTDTGELFF. The full variable domain, in which reference TRBV2 and TRBJ2-2 provide the parts outside the CDR3, is EPEVTQTPSHQVTQMGQEVILRCVPISNHLYFYWYRQILGQKVEFLVSFYNNEISEKSEIFDDQFSVERPDGSNFTLKIRSTKLEDSAMYFCASRAGTDTGELFFGEGSRLTVL.

The chain joins TRBV5-5 to TRBJ2-7; 9 bases are a match to TRBD1. This CDR3 spans 16 amino acids. J was trimmed by 6 bases and V by 3 bases; bases with no gene match: 13. From germline, CDR1 is SGHKS and CDR2 YYEKEE (reference sequence). CDR3 region: CASSWRPGQGNPEQYF. The DNA for the CDR3 is TGTGCCAGCAGCTGGCGCCCGGGACAGGGTAACCCCGAGCAGTACTTC. The full variable domain, rest sourced from reference TRBV5-5 and TRBJ2-7, is DAGVTQSPTHLIKTRGQQVTLRCSPISGHKSVSWYQQVLGQGPQFIFQYYEKEERGRGNFPDRFSARQFPNYSSELNVNALLLGDSALYLCASSWRPGQGNPEQYFGPGTRLTVT.

Only one count was recorded for this clone. The chain carries TRBV6-5 and TRBJ2-1, with D perhaps matching TRBD1 (7 bases). This CDR3 region has 15 residues. The germline V gene encodes CDR1 MNHEY and CDR2 SVGAGI. V was pared by 6 bases and J by 4 bases, with 16 bases between. The CDR3 nucleotides are TGTGCCAGCAGCGGGGAGGAGGGGGCGTACAATGAGCAGTTCTTC. Residues: CASSGEEGAYNEQFF.

The genes are TRBV9 and TRBJ2-4, with D maybe TRBD2 (7 bases). Germline CDR1 and CDR2: SGDLS and YYNGEE. V lost 7 bases and J 5 bases, leaving 19 bases between the germline ends. This CDR3 contains 15 residues. CDR3 sequence (DNA): TGTGCCAGCGGCCGCGACGAGGGGGGGCAAAACATTCAGTACTTC. Translating gives CASGRDEGGQNIQYF.

In its sample, this clone is medium-sized (0.01 to 0.1%). This CDR3 reads CASSLLPGQGKDTEAFF. CDR3 bases: TGCGCCAGCAGCCTACTGCCGGGACAGGGGAAGGACACTGAAGCTTTCTTT. The gene calls are TRBV4-1 and TRBJ1-1; 10 bases agree with TRBD1. The CDR3 has 17 residues. CDR1 is MGHRA, CDR2 YSYEKL, per germline. V dropped 4 bases and J dropped 3; count of bases not matched to a gene: 11.

V and J are TRBV6-6 and TRBJ2-7; 11 bases line up with TRBD2. V was pared by 4 bases and J by 3 bases, with 5 bases of the junction left unmatched. The CDR3 has 15 amino acids. The germline gives CDR1 MNHNY, CDR2 SVGAGI (reference sequence). Written as DNA, the CDR3 is TGTGCCAGCAGTTTCGTAGCGGGGGGGGTCTACGAGCAGTACTTC. This gives the protein CASSFVAGGVYEQYF.

This clone is labeled as large. The chain carries TRBV25-1 and TRBJ1-5, with D unclear. CDR1 and CDR2 (germline): MGHDK, SYGVNS. CDR3 length equals 15 residues. V was clipped by 4 bases and J by 7 bases, with 17 bases between them. CDR3 nucleotide sequence: TGTGCCAGCAGTGGAAGAACAGACCATCGGCAGCCCCAGCATTTT. This translates into CASSGRTDHRQPQHF. The whole variable domain, filled in from reference TRBV25-1 and TRBJ1-5, reads EADIYQTPRYLVIGTGKKITLECSQTMGHDKMYWYQQDPGMELHLIHYSYGVNSTEKGDLSSESTVSRIRTEHFPLTLESARPSHTSQYLCASSGRTDHRQPQHFGDGTRLSIL.

The chain couples TRBV6-6 to TRBJ2-1; TRBD1 agrees at 9 bases. Germline CDR1 is MNHNY and CDR2 is SVGAGI (reference sequence). V lost 4 bases, J lost 6 bases, and 7 bases stayed unmatched. This CDR3 contains 15 residues. CDR3 in DNA: TGTGCCAGCAGTTCGACAGGGGGTGGGAGCAATGAGCAGTTCTTC. Translating gives CASSSTGGGSNEQFF.

The chain has TRBV4-3 and TRBJ1-6; weak D call: TRBD1 (5 bases). The germline V gene encodes CDR1 LGHNA and CDR2 YSLEER. The length of the CDR3 is 16 residues. The ends were cut back, 1 base at V and 5 bases at J, with 12 bases in the middle. The CDR3 loop is CASSQATGHNNSPLHF. The CDR3 DNA follows: TGCGCCAGCAGCCAAGCCACTGGACATAATAATTCACCCCTCCACTTT.

The chain joins TRBV11-3 to TRBJ2-6; no clear D gene. The CDR3 length is 16 residues. Per the germline V gene, CDR1 is SGHNT and CDR2 is YENEEA. The V and J ends lost 2 bases and 0 bases respectively, with 8 bases between them. DNA of the CDR3: TGTGCCAGCAGCTTATCTTCCCTCTCTGGGGCCAACGTCCTGACTTTC. Its translation is CASSLSSLSGANVLTF.

The genes are TRBV19 and TRBJ1-1; D is possibly TRBD1 (6 bases). V was clipped by 4 bases and J by 1 base, with 10 bases between them. This CDR3 region has 14 residues. Germline V gene data show CDR1 as LNHDA and CDR2 as SQIVND (reference sequence). CDR3 amino acids: CASSSGQPNTEAFF. DNA for the CDR3: TGTGCCAGTAGTAGCGGACAGCCGAACACTGAAGCTTTCTTT. The entire variable domain, with the rest obtained from reference TRBV19 and TRBJ1-1, is as follows: DGGITQSPKYLFRKEGQNVTLSCEQNLNHDAMYWYRQDPGQGLRLIYYSQIVNDFQKGDIAEGYSVSREKKESFPLTVTSAQKNPTAFYLCASSSGQPNTEAFFGQGTRLTVV.

The rearrangement links TRBV11-3 to TRBJ1-1; D remains unclear. Deletions cut 1 base from V and 1 base from J, with 7 bases between. The CDR3 covers 14 residues. Germline V CDR1 and CDR2: SGHNT, YENEEA. CDR3 bases: TGTGCCAGCAGCTTAGGGACCCCGAACACTGAAGCTTTCTTT. It encodes CASSLGTPNTEAFF.

This clone has more than one count but fewer than ten. V gene TRBV10-3 combines with J gene TRBJ2-7; possible D gene TRBD1, 5 bases. The CDR3 sequence is 13 residues long. Germline CDR1 and CDR2: ENHRY and SYGVKD. V was shortened by 4 bases and J by 2 bases, with 9 bases between the two germline ends. CDR3 protein: CAISGDSAYEQYF. CDR3 in DNA: TGTGCCATCAGTGGCGACAGCGCCTACGAGCAGTACTTC.

Turning to this clone: A junction boundary mismatches the germline segment, possibly from a read error. CDR3 loop: CASSLGLAGLSETQYF. CDR3 nucleotides: TGTGCTAGCAGCTTAGGACTAGCGGGACTTTCGGAGACCCAGTACTTC. The chain uses TRBV7-7 and TRBJ2-5, with 12 bases identical to TRBD2. CDR3 size: 16 residues. From germline, CDR1 is SSHAT and CDR2 FNYEAQ (reference sequence).

The rearrangement joins TRBV6-6 to TRBJ1-1, with D tentatively TRBD1 (5 bases). The CDR3 totals 13 residues. V was trimmed by 6 bases and J by 11 bases, leaving 19 bases between them. Germline values: CDR1 MNHNY, CDR2 SVGAGI (reference sequence). This chain's CDR3 is CASSSTGHSGAFF. DNA for the CDR3: TGTGCCAGCAGCTCGACGGGCCACTCAGGGGCTTTCTTT.

This clone was detected only once. The chain uses TRBV5-4 and TRBJ1-1; TRBD1 agrees at 10 bases. Trimming cost V 3 bases and J 4 bases; bases outside gene matches: 6. The CDR3 sequence is 15 residues long. Germline CDR1 SGHNT, CDR2 YYREEE (reference sequence). The chain's CDR3 is CASSWGQGRATEAFF. For the CDR3, the DNA is TGTGCCAGCAGCTGGGGACAGGGGCGGGCCACTGAAGCTTTCTTT.

The chain links TRBV6-1 to TRBJ2-7; D unresolved. Germline V gene sequence: CDR1 MNHNS, CDR2 SASEGT. The CDR3 has 10 residues. V lost 5 bases and J 7 bases, leaving 6 bases between the germline ends. The CDR3 reads CASSQPEQYF. The CDR3 DNA sequence: TGTGCCAGCAGTCAGCCGGAGCAGTACTTC.